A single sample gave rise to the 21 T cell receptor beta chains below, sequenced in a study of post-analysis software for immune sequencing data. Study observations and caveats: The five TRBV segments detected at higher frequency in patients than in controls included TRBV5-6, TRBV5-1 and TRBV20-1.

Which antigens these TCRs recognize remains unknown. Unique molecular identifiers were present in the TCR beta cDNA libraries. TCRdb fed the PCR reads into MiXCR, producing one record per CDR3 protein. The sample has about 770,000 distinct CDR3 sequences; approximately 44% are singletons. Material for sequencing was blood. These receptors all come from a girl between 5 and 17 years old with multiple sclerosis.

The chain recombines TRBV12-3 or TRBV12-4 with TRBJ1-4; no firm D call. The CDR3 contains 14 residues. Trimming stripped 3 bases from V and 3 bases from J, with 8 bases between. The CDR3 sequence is CASSFRDSNEKLFF. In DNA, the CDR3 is TGTGCCAGCAGTTTCCGAGACTCTAATGAAAAACTGTTTTTT.

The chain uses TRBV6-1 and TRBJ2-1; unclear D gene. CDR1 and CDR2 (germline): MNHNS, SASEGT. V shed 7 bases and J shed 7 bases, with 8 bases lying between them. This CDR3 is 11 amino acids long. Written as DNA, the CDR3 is TGTGCCAGCATAATAGGGAATGAGCAGTTCTTC. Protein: CASIIGNEQFF.

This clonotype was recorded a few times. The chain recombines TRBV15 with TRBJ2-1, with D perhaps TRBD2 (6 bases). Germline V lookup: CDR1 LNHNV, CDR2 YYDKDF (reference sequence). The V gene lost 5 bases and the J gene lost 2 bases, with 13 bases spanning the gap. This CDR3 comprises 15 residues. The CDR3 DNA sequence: TGTGCCACCAGCGAACGGGACTCCGCCTACAATGAGCAGTTCTTC. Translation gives CATSERDSAYNEQFF. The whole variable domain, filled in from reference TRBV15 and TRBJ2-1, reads DAMVIQNPRYQVTQFGKPVTLSCSQTLNHNVMYWYQQKSSQAPKLLFHYYDKDFNNEADTPDNFQSRRPNTSFCFLDIRSPGLGDTAMYLCATSERDSAYNEQFFGPGTRLTVL.

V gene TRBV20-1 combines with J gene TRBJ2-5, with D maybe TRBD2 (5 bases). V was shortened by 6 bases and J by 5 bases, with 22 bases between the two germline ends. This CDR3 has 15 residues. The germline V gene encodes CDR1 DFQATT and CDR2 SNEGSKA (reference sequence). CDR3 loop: CSAPPWERYRETQYF. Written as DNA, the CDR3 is TGCAGTGCCCCACCTTGGGAGAGATACCGGGAGACCCAGTACTTC.

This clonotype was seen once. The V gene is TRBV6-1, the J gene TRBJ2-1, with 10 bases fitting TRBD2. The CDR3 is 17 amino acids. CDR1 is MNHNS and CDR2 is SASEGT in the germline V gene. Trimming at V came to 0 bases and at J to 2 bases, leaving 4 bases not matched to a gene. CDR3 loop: CASSEAPLAGAYNEQFF. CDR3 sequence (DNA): TGTGCCAGCAGTGAAGCTCCGCTAGCGGGAGCCTACAATGAGCAGTTCTTC.

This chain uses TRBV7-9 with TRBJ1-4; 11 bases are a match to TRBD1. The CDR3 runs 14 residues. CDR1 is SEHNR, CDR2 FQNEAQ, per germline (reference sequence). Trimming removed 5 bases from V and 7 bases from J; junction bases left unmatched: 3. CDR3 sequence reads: CASSGQGAVEKLFF. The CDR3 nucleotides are TGTGCCAGCAGCGGACAGGGGGCAGTTGAAAAACTGTTTTTT.

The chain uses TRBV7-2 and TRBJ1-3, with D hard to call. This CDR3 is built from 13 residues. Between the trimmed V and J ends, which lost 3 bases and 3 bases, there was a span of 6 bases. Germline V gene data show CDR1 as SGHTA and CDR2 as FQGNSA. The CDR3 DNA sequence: TGTGCCAGCAGCTTCCTGGTTGGAAACACCATATATTTT. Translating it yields CASSFLVGNTIYF.

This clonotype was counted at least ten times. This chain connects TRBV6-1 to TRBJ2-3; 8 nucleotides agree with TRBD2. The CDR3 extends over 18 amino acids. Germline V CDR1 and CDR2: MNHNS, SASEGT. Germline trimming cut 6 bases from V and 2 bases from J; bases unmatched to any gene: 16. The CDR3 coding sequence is TGTGCCAGCAGCCCCCGTCGAGGAGCGGGAGTCCACACAGATACGCAGTATTTT. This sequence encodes CASSPRRGAGVHTDTQYF.

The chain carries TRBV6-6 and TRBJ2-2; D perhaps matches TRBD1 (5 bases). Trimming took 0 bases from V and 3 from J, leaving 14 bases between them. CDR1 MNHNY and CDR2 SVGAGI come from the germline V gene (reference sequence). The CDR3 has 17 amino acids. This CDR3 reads CASSYSDSLLYTGELFF. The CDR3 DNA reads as TGTGCCAGCAGTTACTCCGACAGCCTACTGTACACCGGGGAGCTGTTTTTT.

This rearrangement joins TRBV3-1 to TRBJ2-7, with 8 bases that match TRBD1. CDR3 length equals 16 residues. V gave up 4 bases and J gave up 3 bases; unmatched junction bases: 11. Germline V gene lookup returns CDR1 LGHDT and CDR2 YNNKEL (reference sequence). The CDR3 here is CASSLRISTGGYEQYF. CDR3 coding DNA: TGTGCCAGCAGCCTTCGCATAAGTACAGGGGGCTACGAGCAGTACTTC.

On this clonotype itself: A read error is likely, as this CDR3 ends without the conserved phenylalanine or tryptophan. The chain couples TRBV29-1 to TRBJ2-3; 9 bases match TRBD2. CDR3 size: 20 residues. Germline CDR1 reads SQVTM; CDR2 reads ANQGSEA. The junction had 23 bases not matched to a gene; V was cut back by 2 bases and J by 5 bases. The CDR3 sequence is CSVERRGGLSGSSFKDTQYC. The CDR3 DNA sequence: TGCAGCGTTGAAAGACGAGGGGGCCTTAGCGGGAGCTCGTTCAAAGATACGCAGTATTGT.

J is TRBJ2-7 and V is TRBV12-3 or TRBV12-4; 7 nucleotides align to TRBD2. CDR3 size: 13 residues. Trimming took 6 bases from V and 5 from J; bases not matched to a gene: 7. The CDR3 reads CASSPRLADEQYF. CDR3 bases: TGTGCCAGCAGCCCCCGACTAGCCGACGAGCAGTACTTC.

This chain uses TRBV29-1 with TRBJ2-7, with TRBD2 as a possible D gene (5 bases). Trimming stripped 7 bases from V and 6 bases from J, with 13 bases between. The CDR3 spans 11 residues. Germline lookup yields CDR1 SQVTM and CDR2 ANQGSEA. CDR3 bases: TGCAGCGCCTTTGGTGGAGGCGAGCAGTACTTC. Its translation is CSAFGGGEQYF.

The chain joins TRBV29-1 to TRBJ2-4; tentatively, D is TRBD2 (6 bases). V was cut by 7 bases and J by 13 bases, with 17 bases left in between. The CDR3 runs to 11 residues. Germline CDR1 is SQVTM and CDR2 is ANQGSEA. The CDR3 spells CSAGRDAEQYF. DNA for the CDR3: TGCAGCGCTGGGCGGGACGCTGAGCAGTACTTC.

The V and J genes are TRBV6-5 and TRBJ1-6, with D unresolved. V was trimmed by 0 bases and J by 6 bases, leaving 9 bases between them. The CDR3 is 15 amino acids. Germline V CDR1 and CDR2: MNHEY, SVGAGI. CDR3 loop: CASSYSSVFNSPLHF. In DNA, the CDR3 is TGTGCCAGCAGTTACTCGTCGGTGTTTAATTCACCCCTCCACTTT.

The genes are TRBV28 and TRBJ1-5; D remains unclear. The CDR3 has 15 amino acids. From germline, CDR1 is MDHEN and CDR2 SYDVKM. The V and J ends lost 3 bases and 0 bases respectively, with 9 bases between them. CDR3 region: CASSFAENSNQPQHF. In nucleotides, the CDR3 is TGTGCCAGCAGTTTCGCCGAGAATAGCAATCAGCCCCAGCATTTT.

The CDR3 loop is CASRAVVETQYF. The DNA for the CDR3 is TGCGCCAGCAGGGCCGTCGTAGAGACCCAGTACTTC. The chain links TRBV5-1 to TRBJ2-5; D ambiguous. The germline V gene has CDR1 SGHRS and CDR2 YFSETQ. Trimming pared 5 bases from V and 4 bases from J, leaving 9 bases between. The CDR3 spans 12 residues. Complete variable domain (other parts from reference TRBV5-1 and TRBJ2-5): KAGVTQTPRYLIKTRGQQVTLSCSPISGHRSVSWYQQTPGQGLQFLFEYFSETQRNKGNFPGRFSGRQFSNSRSEMNVSTLELGDSALYLCASRAVVETQYFGPGTRLLVL.

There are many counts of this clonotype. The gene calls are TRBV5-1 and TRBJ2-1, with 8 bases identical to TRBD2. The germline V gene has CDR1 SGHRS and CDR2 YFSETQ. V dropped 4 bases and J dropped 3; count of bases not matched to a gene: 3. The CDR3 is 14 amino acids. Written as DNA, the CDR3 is TGCGCCAGCAGCGCGGGACTAGACTACAATGAGCAGTTCTTC. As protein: CASSAGLDYNEQFF.

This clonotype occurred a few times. In DNA form, the CDR3 reads TGTGCCAGCGGGCTAAGAGACAGGGGAGGTGGCTACACCTTC. Amino acids: CASGLRDRGGGYTF. The J gene is TRBJ1-2, the V gene TRBV27; TRBD1 matches at 8 bases. V shed 8 bases, J shed 7 bases, and the junction held 12 bases outside the gene matches. The germline V gene has CDR1 MNHEY and CDR2 SMNVEV (reference sequence). CDR3 length: 14 amino acids.

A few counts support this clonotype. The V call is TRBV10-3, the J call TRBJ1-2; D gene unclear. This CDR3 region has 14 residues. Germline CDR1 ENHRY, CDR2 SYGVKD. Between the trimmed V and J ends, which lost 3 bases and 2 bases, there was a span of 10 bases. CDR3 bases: TGTGCCATCAGTGACCCCGCTTCCAACTATGGCTACACCTTC. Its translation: CAISDPASNYGYTF.

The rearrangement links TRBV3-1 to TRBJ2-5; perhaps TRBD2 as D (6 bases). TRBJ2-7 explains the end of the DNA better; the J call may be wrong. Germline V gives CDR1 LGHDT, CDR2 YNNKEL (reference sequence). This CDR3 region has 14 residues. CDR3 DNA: TGTGCCAGCAGCCAAGTGGGGGAGGCGTACGAGCAGTACTTC. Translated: CASSQVGEAYEQYF.